The clone carrying this TCR beta chain has only a few counts. Its antigen is undetermined. The V end was cut by 3 bases, the J end by 2 bases, with 11 bases between. Germline values: CDR1 SGHVS, CDR2 FQNEAQ. The CDR3 loop spans 14 amino acids. TCRdb independently ran MiXCR on the RT-PCR reads; one entry per CDR3 protein. The table lists about 520,000 distinct CDR3 sequences, roughly 7.6% of them singletons, with about an eighth in the top ten. The data were taken from a study of response to subunit inactivated influenza vaccine. Whole-study results and caveats: T cells newly recruited by each seasonal influenza vaccination are few, the authors suggested.

The input for sequencing was PBMCs from blood, taken about 23 months after vaccination. The sequence derives from a man between 50 and 75 years old who received an inactivated influenza vaccine. The chain carries TRBV7-8 and TRBJ2-7; D is tentatively TRBD1 or TRBD2 (6 bases each). CDR3 region: CASSFRRGPYEQYF. The CDR3, as DNA: TGTGCCAGCAGCTTCCGTCGGGGGCCCTACGAGCAGTACTTC.